The clone carrying this TCR beta chain was picked up a small number of times. The entry originates in a study of blood T cell repertoires in COVID-19. Study overall: The United States, Italy and Spain provided the acute and convalescent COVID-19 samples.

This table comes from immunoSEQ multiplex PCR, and its TCRdb copy is limited to in-frame clones, with some not included. This table has roughly 73,000 clones, 90% appearing once. There are 13 residues in the CDR3. V was pared by 7 bases and J by 9 bases, with 16 bases between. CDR1 MDHEN and CDR2 SYDVKM come from the germline V gene. The specimen was peripheral blood. The TCR originated in a man aged 50 to 59 with acute or convalescent COVID-19. This sequence joins TRBV28 and TRBJ1-5; D is unclear. CDR3 residues: CASIKTQAGPQHF. The CDR3 DNA reads TGTGCCAGCATTAAGACCCAGGCGGGGCCCCAGCATTTT.